A selection of T cell receptor beta chains follows, all from one sample in a study of blood T cell dynamics during melanoma immunotherapy. The data were produced by immunoSEQ multiplex PCR, yet TCRdb's version contains in-frame clones alone and is incomplete. The sample lists around 8,100 clones, about four fifths occurring once. Source: blood, taken from a patient treated with checkpoint blockade. The receptors come from a human donor with melanoma. The CDR3 runs from the conserved cysteine through the conserved F or W. D genes are given only for firm matches. Clone size is not always given. Where it is, it says once, few, many or a class for expanded clones.

D gene,J gene,clone size,V gene,CDR3 DNA,CDR3 protein
-,TRBJ2-1,-,TRBV13,TGTGCCAGCAGCTTAGGGCCCAGGGGGTTCTTC,CASSLGPRGFF
TRBD1,TRBJ2-5,-,TRBV12-5,TGTGCTAGTGCCGCGGGCACAGGGGGTTTTAGGGAGACCCAGTACTTC,CASAAGTGGFRETQYF
-,TRBJ1-4,-,TRBV6-5,TGTGCCAGCAGTTACCGCAAACACGAAAAACTGTTTTTT,CASSYRKHEKLFF
-,TRBJ2-7,-,TRBV28,TGTGCCAGCAGTTCCGAGGGACTCGGGGCGTACGAGCAGTACTTC,CASSSEGLGAYEQYF
TRBD2,TRBJ2-5,-,TRBV10-1,TGCGCCAGCAGTGGATGGACTAGCGGGAGGGCCCCAGAGACCCAGTACTTC,CASSGWTSGRAPETQYF
-,TRBJ2-5,-,TRBV21-1,TGTGCCAGCAGCAATACAGGGTACCAAGAGACCCAGTACTTC,CASSNTGYQETQYF
-,TRBJ1-5,-,TRBV19,TGTGCCAGTAGTACGGACGGGAGGGCTAATCAGCCCCAGCATTTT,CASSTDGRANQPQHF
-,TRBJ1-2,-,TRBV15,TGTGCCACCTGGACCGAACCTACTAACTATGGCTACACCTTC,CATWTEPTNYGYTF
-,TRBJ1-3,-,TRBV7-2,TGTGCCAGCAGCTTAGCATCCGAACACTTCTATGGAAACACCATATATTTT,CASSLASEHFYGNTIYF
-,TRBJ2-3,-,TRBV9,TGTGCCAGCAGCGAGGGTGTCAACACAGATACGCAGTATTTT,CASSEGVNTDTQYF
-,TRBJ2-5,-,TRBV27,TGTGCCAGCAGTTTCACCGGGACGCAAGAGACCCAGTACTTC,CASSFTGTQETQYF
-,TRBJ1-5,-,TRBV6-1,TGTGCCAGCAGTGAAGTGCGAGGGGATCAGCCCCAGCATTTT,CASSEVRGDQPQHF
-,TRBJ2-7,-,TRBV5-1,TGCGCCAGCAGCTTGCTAGTTGGTCACGAGCAGTACTTC,CASSLLVGHEQYF
-,TRBJ1-6,-,TRBV2,TGTGCCAGCAAATTAGGGCAGGCAAATTCACCCCTCCACTTT,CASKLGQANSPLHF
TRBD1,TRBJ2-7,-,TRBV6-6,TGTGCCAGCAGTCAGGGGGACTACGAGCAGTACTTC,CASSQGDYEQYF
-,TRBJ2-3,-,TRBV7-9,TGTGCCAGCAGCCCCTCCACAGGTTCCGTGGGAGATACGCAGTATTTT,CASSPSTGSVGDTQYF
-,TRBJ2-5,-,TRBV29-1,TGCAGCGGCGGACAACGTCAAGAGACCCAGTACTTC,CSGGQRQETQYF
-,TRBJ2-7,few,TRBV28,TGTGCCATCAATCCGGGACACGGAGACTCCTACGAGCAGTACTTC,CAINPGHGDSYEQYF
TRBD2,TRBJ2-2,-,TRBV4-2,TGTGCCAGCAGCCGCGGGGGGGTCGCGAACACCGGGGAGCTGTTTTTT,CASSRGGVANTGELFF
-,TRBJ1-2,-,TRBV28,TGTGCCAGCAGTTTATTTGGCGATACGATGGGTGGCTACACCTTC,CASSLFGDTMGGYTF
TRBD1,TRBJ2-3,-,TRBV9,TGTGCCAGCAGCCTTGGACAGGGCACAGATACGCAGTATTTT,CASSLGQGTDTQYF
-,TRBJ2-7,-,TRBV2,TGTGCCAGCAGTGAAGCCGACAGGTACTCCTACGAGCAGTACTTC,CASSEADRYSYEQYF
TRBD1,TRBJ2-7,-,TRBV5-1,TGCGCCAGCAGCACTGGGACAGGCGAACCCTACGAGCAGTACTTC,CASSTGTGEPYEQYF
TRBD2,TRBJ2-1,-,TRBV9,TGTGCCAGCAGCGCCCTAGCGGGGAGGAACAATGAGCAGTTCTTC,CASSALAGRNNEQFF
-,TRBJ1-4,-,TRBV5-1,TGCGCCAGCACGTCAGGGCTTAATGAAAAACTGTTTTTT,CASTSGLNEKLFF
-,TRBJ1-5,-,TRBV27,TGTGCCAGCAGTTTATCGATGGTCAGGGCAGACCAGCCCCAGCATTTT,CASSLSMVRADQPQHF
-,TRBJ2-7,-,TRBV6-4,TGTGCCAGCAGTATTTTCGACTACGAGCAGTACTTC,CASSIFDYEQYF
-,TRBJ2-7,-,TRBV30,TGTGCCTGGACCTTGGACAGGATGGGACTAAGGCAGTACTTC,CAWTLDRMGLRQYF
TRBD1,TRBJ1-5,-,TRBV7-9,TGTGCCAGCAGCTTAGGGGGACAGGTTCAGCCCCAGCATTTT,CASSLGGQVQPQHF
TRBD1,TRBJ1-3,-,TRBV11-2,TGTGCCAGCAGCTTAGTAGGGACAGGGACAAGCTCTGGAAACACCATATATTTT,CASSLVGTGTSSGNTIYF
-,TRBJ1-6,-,TRBV11-2,TGTGCCAGCAGCTTAGGCGTGGGGGGGGCTGATTCACCCCTCCACTTT,CASSLGVGGADSPLHF
TRBD1,TRBJ1-1,-,TRBV7-8,TGTGCCAGCAGCTTAGCAGGGCAGGGGGCGAGGACTGAAGCTTTCTTT,CASSLAGQGARTEAFF
-,TRBJ2-3,-,TRBV5-6,TGTGCCAGCAGCTTGGGGGGGCGGGTCACAGATACGCAGTATTTT,CASSLGGRVTDTQYF
TRBD1,TRBJ2-5,-,TRBV7-2,TGTGCCAGCAGCTCGAACAGGGGGCAGCAAGAGACCCAGTACTTC,CASSSNRGQQETQYF
-,TRBJ2-7,-,TRBV6-6,TGTGCCAGCAGTTACTCGACGGAGGGAGAAGAGCAGTACTTC,CASSYSTEGEEQYF
TRBD2,TRBJ2-1,-,TRBV5-1,TGCGCCAGCAGCCTGTTTGGCGGGAGATCGGATAGTGAGCAGTTCTTC,CASSLFGGRSDSEQFF
TRBD2,TRBJ2-1,-,TRBV28,TGTGCCAGCACCCCTGGAGGACTAGCGGGGGCCTCTTACAATGAGCAGTTCTTC,CASTPGGLAGASYNEQFF
TRBD1,TRBJ1-2,-,TRBV30,TGTGCCTGGAGTACACCCCCCGACAGGGCTCCTTATGGCTACACCTTC,CAWSTPPDRAPYGYTF
-,TRBJ1-2,few,TRBV5-1,TGCGCCAGCAGCTTTCAGGAGGCCTATGGCTACACCTTC,CASSFQEAYGYTF
-,TRBJ2-5,-,TRBV30,TGTGCCTGGAGTGTAGGGCCCGGAGGAGAGCAGTACTTC,CAWSVGPGGEQYF
TRBD2,TRBJ2-1,-,TRBV7-3,TGTGCCAGCAGCTTAGCCGGGACTATTTCCTACAATGAGCAGTTCTTC,CASSLAGTISYNEQFF
-,TRBJ2-7,-,TRBV20-1,TGCAGTGCTAGTACCTCCTACGAGCAGTACTTC,CSASTSYEQYF
TRBD1,TRBJ2-7,-,TRBV7-7,TGTGCCAGCAGCCTCGGACAGGGAAACTACGAGCAGTACTTC,CASSLGQGNYEQYF
-,TRBJ1-1,-,TRBV5-4,TGTGCCAGCAGTCGCCGCCCCTCAGGCACTGAAGCTTTCTTT,CASSRRPSGTEAFF
-,TRBJ2-5,-,TRBV7-9,TGTGCCAGCAGCTATGGGGCTAAAGAGACCCAGTACTTC,CASSYGAKETQYF
-,TRBJ1-1,-,TRBV20-1,TGCAGTGCTAGAGATAACAGGGAAGCTTTCTTT,CSARDNREAFF
TRBD2,TRBJ2-1,-,TRBV6-5,TGTGCCAGCAGTTCCTCACTAGCGGCCTACAATGAGCAGTTCTTC,CASSSSLAAYNEQFF
TRBD2,TRBJ2-1,-,TRBV30,TGTGCCTGGAGCATGGGACTAGCCAACAATGAGCAGTTCTTC,CAWSMGLANNEQFF
-,TRBJ2-2,-,TRBV6-1,TGTGCCAGCACAGGAGGAGACACCGGGGAGCTGTTTTTT,CASTGGDTGELFF
TRBD1,TRBJ1-2,-,TRBV6-6,TGTGCCAGCAGTCGAGACAGGGGCGGCTACACCTTC,CASSRDRGGYTF
-,TRBJ1-2,-,TRBV25-1,TGTGCCAGCAGCCCAGATTGGGAGAACTATGGCTACACCTTC,CASSPDWENYGYTF
-,TRBJ2-2,-,TRBV27,TGTGCCAGCAGCGGTTCCTCGAGCTTAGCCGGGGAGCTGTTTTTT,CASSGSSSLAGELFF
-,TRBJ2-2,-,TRBV5-1,TGCGCCAGCAGCTTGGACAGGGCTATGAACGGGGAGCTGTTTTTT,CASSLDRAMNGELFF
TRBD1,TRBJ1-5,-,TRBV7-8,TGTGCCAGCAGTAGTTCCGACAGGGGGCGGTTTCAGCCCCAGCATTTT,CASSSSDRGRFQPQHF
TRBD2,TRBJ2-6,once,TRBV5-1,TGCGCCAGCAGCCCCAAGCGGGAACTCTCTGGGGCCAACGTCCTGACTTTC,CASSPKRELSGANVLTF